One sample yielded the 8 T cell receptor beta chains listed below, sequenced in a study of shared clonotypes between healthy human individuals. The protocol was immunoSEQ multiplex PCR, while the TCRdb copy is restricted to in-frame clones and leaves out a portion. Seen here are 450,000 to 500,000 clones, 75% to 85% observed once, and the top ten hold 13%. The sample taken for sequencing was PBMCs. All receptors derive from a woman aged 35 to 49 in good health. Some clones in this sample may be carry-over from other donors' samples.

The rearrangement joins TRBV4-1 to TRBJ2-7; TRBD1 agrees at 8 bases. The V gene's germline CDR1 is MGHRA and CDR2 YSYEKL. Trimming removed 0 bases from V and 3 bases from J; junction bases left unmatched: 13. There are 18 residues in the CDR3. Written as DNA, the CDR3 is TGCGCCAGCAGCCAAGAGTCGGTCGGGGGACAGGTTAACTACGAGCAGTACTTC. It specifies CASSQESVGGQVNYEQYF.

The table lists this clone with many counts. This sequence joins TRBV4-1 and TRBJ2-2; D is possibly TRBD2 (5 bases). Germline V lookup: CDR1 MGHRA, CDR2 YSYEKL. The CDR3 is 16 amino acids. V lost 0 bases, J lost 1 base, and 9 bases lay in between. The CDR3: CASSQDHSGNTGELFF. The DNA of the CDR3 is TGCGCCAGCAGCCAAGATCACAGCGGGAACACCGGGGAGCTGTTTTTT.

V gene TRBV29-1 combines with J gene TRBJ1-1; 12 positions agree with TRBD1. The trim removed 7 bases at V and 4 bases at J, leaving 10 bases unmatched. This CDR3 has 15 residues. CDR1 is SQVTM and CDR2 is ANQGSEA in the germline V gene. CDR3 nucleotides: TGCAGCGCTGGGGACAGGGGGCTTGGGGGCACTGAAGCTTTCTTT. Protein sequence: CSAGDRGLGGTEAFF.

This clone has a handful of counts. The chain combines TRBV15 with TRBJ1-2; no reliable D call. With 0 bases removed from V and 6 bases from J, the gap between germline ends came to 17 bases. The CDR3 sequence is 16 residues long. Germline V CDR1 and CDR2: LNHNV, YYDKDF (reference sequence). The CDR3 DNA reads as TGTGCCACCAGCAGAGATCGGGCAGGCTCGACCCATGGCTACACCTTC. Its translation is CATSRDRAGSTHGYTF.

The chain recombines TRBV18 with TRBJ2-5; 12 bases are shared with TRBD2. Trimming cost V 4 bases and J 5 bases; bases outside gene matches: 8. This CDR3 is 16 amino acids long. CDR1 is KGHSH and CDR2 is LQKENI in the germline V gene. The CDR3 DNA reads TGTGCCAGCTCACAGAGACTAGCGGGAGAAGGGGAGACCCAGTACTTC. Translating gives CASSQRLAGEGETQYF. Based on the CDR3 plus reference TRBV18 and TRBJ2-5, the full variable domain is NAGVMQNPRHLVRRRGQEARLRCSPMKGHSHVYWYRQLPEEGLKFMVYLQKENIIDESGMPKERFSAEFPKEGPSILRIQQVVRGDSAAYFCASSQRLAGEGETQYFGPGTRLLVL.

The chain couples TRBV28 to TRBJ1-5; no definite D call. Trimming removed 5 bases from V and 2 bases from J, with 10 bases in between. The V gene's germline CDR1 is MDHEN and CDR2 SYDVKM. CDR3 length: 14 residues. The CDR3 is CASSGETRNQPQHF. Written as DNA, the CDR3 is TGTGCCAGCAGTGGAGAGACCCGCAATCAGCCCCAGCATTTT.

The chain uses TRBV11-2 and TRBJ2-1; TRBD1 might be the D (5 bases). The V end lost 1 base, the J end lost 7 bases, and 11 bases lay between the germline ends. The CDR3 is made up of 14 amino acids. CDR1 and CDR2 from the germline V gene are SGHAT and FQNNGV. The CDR3, as DNA: TGTGCCAGCAGCTTAGGGTCCAGGGTAAATGAGCAGTTCTTC. Translation: CASSLGSRVNEQFF.

In regard to this clone: Other DNA sequences within the sample encode an identical CDR3. V gene TRBV7-2 combines with J gene TRBJ2-7; 12 nucleotides match TRBD2. The CDR3 has 14 amino acids. CDR1 and CDR2 (germline): SGHTA, FQGNSA. V lost 5 bases and J lost 4; bases outside the gene matches: 3. This CDR3 is CASSPGLAGYEQYF. The CDR3 bases are TGTGCCAGCAGCCCCGGACTAGCGGGATACGAGCAGTACTTC.